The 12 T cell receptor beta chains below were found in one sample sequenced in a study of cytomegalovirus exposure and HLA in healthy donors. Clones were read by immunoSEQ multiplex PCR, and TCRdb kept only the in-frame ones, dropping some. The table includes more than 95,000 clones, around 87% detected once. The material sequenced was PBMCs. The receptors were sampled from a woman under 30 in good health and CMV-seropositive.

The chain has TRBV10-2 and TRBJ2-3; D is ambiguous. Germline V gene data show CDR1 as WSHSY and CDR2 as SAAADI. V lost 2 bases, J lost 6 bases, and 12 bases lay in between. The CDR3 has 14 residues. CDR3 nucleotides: TGCGCCAGCAGTGAGGTTCGTCGCGTGGATACGCAGTATTTT. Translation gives CASSEVRRVDTQYF.

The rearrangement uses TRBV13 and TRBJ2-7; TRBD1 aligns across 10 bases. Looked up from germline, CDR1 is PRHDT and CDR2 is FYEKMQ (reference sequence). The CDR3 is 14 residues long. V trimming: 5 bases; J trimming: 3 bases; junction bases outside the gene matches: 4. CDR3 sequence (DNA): TGTGCCAGCAGCCCTGGGACAGGGGTCTACGAGCAGTACTTC. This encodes CASSPGTGVYEQYF.

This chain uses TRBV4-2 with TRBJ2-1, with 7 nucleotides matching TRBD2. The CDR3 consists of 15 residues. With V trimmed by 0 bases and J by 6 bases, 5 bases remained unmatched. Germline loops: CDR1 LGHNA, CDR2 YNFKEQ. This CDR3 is CASSQEEWEGNEQFF. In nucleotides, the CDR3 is TGTGCCAGCAGCCAAGAGGAATGGGAGGGCAATGAGCAGTTCTTC.

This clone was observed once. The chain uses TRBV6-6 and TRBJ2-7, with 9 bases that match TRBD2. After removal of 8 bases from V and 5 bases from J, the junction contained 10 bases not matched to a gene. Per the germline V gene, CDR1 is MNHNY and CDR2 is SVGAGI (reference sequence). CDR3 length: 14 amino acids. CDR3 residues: CASRRSGRTDEQYF. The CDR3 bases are TGTGCCAGCCGAAGGAGCGGGAGGACCGACGAGCAGTACTTC.

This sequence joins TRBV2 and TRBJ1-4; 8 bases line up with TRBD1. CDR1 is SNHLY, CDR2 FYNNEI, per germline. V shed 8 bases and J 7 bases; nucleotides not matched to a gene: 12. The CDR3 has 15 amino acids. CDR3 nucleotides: TGTGCCAGCTCCCAATACGACAGGGGTAGTGAAAAACTGTTTTTT. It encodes CASSQYDRGSEKLFF.

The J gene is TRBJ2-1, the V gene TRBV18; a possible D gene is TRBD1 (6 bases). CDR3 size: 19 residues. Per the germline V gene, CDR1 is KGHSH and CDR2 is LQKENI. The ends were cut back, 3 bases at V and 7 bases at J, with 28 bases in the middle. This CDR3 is CASSPLGQSDLLPGNEQFF. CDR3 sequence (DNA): TGTGCCAGCTCACCTCTAGGACAGTCAGACCTACTACCCGGGAATGAGCAGTTCTTC.

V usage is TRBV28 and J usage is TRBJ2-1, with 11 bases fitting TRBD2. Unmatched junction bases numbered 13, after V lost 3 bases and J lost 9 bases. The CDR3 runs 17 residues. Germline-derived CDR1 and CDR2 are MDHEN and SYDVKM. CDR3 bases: TGTGCCAGCAGTTTTACTAGCGGGAGTACGAGCAATTTTGAGCAGTTCTTC. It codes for CASSFTSGSTSNFEQFF.

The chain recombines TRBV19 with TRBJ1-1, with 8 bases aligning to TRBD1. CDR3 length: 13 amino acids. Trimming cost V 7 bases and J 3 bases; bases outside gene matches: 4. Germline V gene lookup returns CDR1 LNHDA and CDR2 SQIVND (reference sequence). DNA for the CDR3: TGTGCCAGTACCGTGGACAGGGACACTGAAGCTTTCTTT. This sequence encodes CASTVDRDTEAFF.

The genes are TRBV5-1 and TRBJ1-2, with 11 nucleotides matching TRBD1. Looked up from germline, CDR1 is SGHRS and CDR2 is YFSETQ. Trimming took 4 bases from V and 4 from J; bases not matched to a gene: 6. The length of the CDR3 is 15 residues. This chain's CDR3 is CASSPRGQGVYGYTF. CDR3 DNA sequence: TGCGCCAGCAGCCCGAGGGGACAGGGGGTCTATGGCTACACCTTC.

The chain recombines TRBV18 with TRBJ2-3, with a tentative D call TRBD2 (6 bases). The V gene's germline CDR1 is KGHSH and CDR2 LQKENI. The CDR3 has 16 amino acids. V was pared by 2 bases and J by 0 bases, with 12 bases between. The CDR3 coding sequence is TGTGCCAGCTCACCAGGAGGGGCGGGGAGCACAGATACGCAGTATTTT. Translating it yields CASSPGGAGSTDTQYF.

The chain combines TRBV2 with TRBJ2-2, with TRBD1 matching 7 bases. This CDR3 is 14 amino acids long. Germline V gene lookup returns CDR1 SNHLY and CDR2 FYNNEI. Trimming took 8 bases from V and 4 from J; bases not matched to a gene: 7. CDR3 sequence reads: CASVGDRITGELFF. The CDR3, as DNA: TGTGCCAGCGTGGGGGACAGAATCACCGGGGAGCTGTTTTTT.

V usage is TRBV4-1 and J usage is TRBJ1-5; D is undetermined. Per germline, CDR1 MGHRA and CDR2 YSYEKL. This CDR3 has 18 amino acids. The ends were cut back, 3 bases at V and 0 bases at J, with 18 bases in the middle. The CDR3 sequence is CASSHSPLTPGSNQPQHF. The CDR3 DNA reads TGCGCCAGCAGCCACTCTCCCCTAACACCAGGTAGCAATCAGCCCCAGCATTTT.